This T cell receptor beta chain was observed in a study of PD-L1 blockade in urothelial cancer. Time point specified: peripheral blood 6 weeks after treatment start. Sequenced by immunoSEQ multiplex PCR; TCRdb stores in-frame clones only, minus some. Here the sample spans roughly 110,000 clones, under 95% being singletons. The TCR sequence derives from a man in his 60s with urothelial cancer. The sample in question was PBMCs, obtained around atezolizumab (anti-PD-L1) treatment.

CDR3 in amino acids: CASSLARTSGYNEQFF. The CDR3, as DNA: TGTGCCAGCAGCTTGGCCAGGACTAGCGGTTACAATGAGCAGTTCTTC. The V call is TRBV5-4, the J call TRBJ2-1, with 10 bases matching TRBD2. The CDR3 is 16 residues long. The germline CDR1 and CDR2 sequences are SGHNT and YYREEE (reference sequence). Losses at the gene ends were 0 bases for V and 4 bases for J; bases not matched to a gene: 4.